The 16 T cell receptor beta chains below come from one sample, sequenced in a study of T cells after yellow fever vaccination. TCRdb re-called the 5' RACE reads through MiXCR, storing one row per CDR3 protein. Of more than 300,000 distinct CDR3 sequences in the sample, around a tenth were seen once. The sample in question was CD4+ T cells sorted from PBMCs, obtained 45 days after the yellow fever booster vaccination. The receptor source for this set is a man between 18 and 35 years old who received the YFV17D yellow fever vaccine.

Only a few counts were recorded for this clonotype. The chain couples TRBV6-5 to TRBJ2-7; D ambiguous. Germline CDR1 and CDR2: MNHEY and SVGAGI. The V and J ends lost 0 bases and 6 bases respectively, with 9 bases between them. This CDR3 spans 13 amino acids. DNA for the CDR3: TGTGCCAGCAGTTACTCGATGGGTTCCGAGCAGTACGTC. This translates into CASSYSMGSEQYV.

This clonotype appeared many times. The V call is TRBV7-2, the J call TRBJ2-1; perhaps D is TRBD1 or TRBD2 (6 bases each). The CDR3 totals 15 residues. The germline V and J ends were trimmed by 3 bases and 6 bases, with 15 bases remaining between them. Looked up from germline, CDR1 is SGHTA and CDR2 is FQGNSA. CDR3 in DNA: TGTGCCAGCAGCTTCCGAGGGGGAGGATTCAATGAGCAGTTCTTC. It translates to CASSFRGGGFNEQFF.

This clonotype showed up just a few times. This chain uses TRBV7-6 with TRBJ2-3; D might be TRBD1 (5 bases). The ends were cut back, 4 bases at V and 14 bases at J, with 19 bases in the middle. Germline values: CDR1 SGHVS, CDR2 FNYEAQ. The CDR3 contains 13 residues. The CDR3 here is CASSSQEGATGYF. The CDR3 nucleotides read TGTGCCAGCAGCTCCCAAGAAGGGGCCACAGGGTATTTT.

CDR3 region: CASSLTGSGEQYV. The CDR3, as DNA: TGCGCCAGCAGCTTGACAGGGTCGGGCGAGCAGTACGTC. This chain links TRBV5-1 with TRBJ2-7; a weak D match, TRBD1 (6 bases). This CDR3 has 13 residues. Deletions cut 1 base from V and 6 bases from J, with 11 bases between. Germline lookup yields CDR1 SGHRS and CDR2 YFSETQ.

This clonotype was seen many times. V gene TRBV4-2 combines with J gene TRBJ1-2; TRBD1 is a possible D gene (5 bases). Trimming took 1 base from V and 1 from J, leaving 16 bases between them. Germline lookup yields CDR1 LGHNA and CDR2 YNFKEQ. The CDR3 spans 17 residues. CDR3 in amino acids: CASSQVFQGRRNYGYTF. Written as DNA, the CDR3 is TGTGCCAGCAGCCAAGTCTTTCAGGGTAGACGTAACTATGGCTACACCTTC.

The gene calls are TRBV7-9 and TRBJ2-5; TRBD2 aligns across 9 bases. J lost 3 bases, V lost 8 bases, and 4 bases had no gene match. The germline V gene has CDR1 SEHNR and CDR2 FQNEAQ (reference sequence). The CDR3 consists of 13 residues. The CDR3 DNA reads as TGTGCCAGCTTAAGACTAGCGGAAGAGACCCAGTACTTC. It codes for CASLRLAEETQYF.

This clonotype occurred a few times. This chain connects TRBV29-1 to TRBJ1-2; TRBD1 aligns across 8 bases. The ends lost 4 bases at V and 8 bases at J; junction bases unmatched: 3. The CDR3 runs 11 residues. Germline V lookup: CDR1 SQVTM, CDR2 ANQGSEA. In nucleotides, the CDR3 is TGCAGCGTTGTGACAGGGGACGGCTACACCTTC. Encoded protein: CSVVTGDGYTF. Full variable domain (outside the CDR3, taken from reference TRBV29-1 and TRBJ1-2): SAVISQKPSRDICQRGTSLTIQCQVDSQVTMMFWYRQQPGQSLTLIATANQGSEATYESGFVIDKFPISRPNLTFSTLTVSNMSPEDSSIYLCSVVTGDGYTFGSGTRLTVV.

This clonotype has a handful of counts. The V gene is TRBV5-1, the J gene TRBJ1-2; D is perhaps TRBD1 (6 bases). The length of the CDR3 is 14 residues. Germline V gives CDR1 SGHRS, CDR2 YFSETQ. Trimming took off 0 bases at V and 2 bases at J, with 8 bases between the two ends. The CDR3 DNA reads as TGCGCCAGCAGCTTGGGACAGGAGAACTATGGCTACACCTTC. Its protein is CASSLGQENYGYTF.

This clonotype has at least ten counts. The chain carries TRBV4-3 and TRBJ1-1; D may be TRBD1 (5 bases). V gave up 0 bases and J gave up 3 bases, with 11 bases separating them. The V gene's germline CDR1 is LGHNA and CDR2 YSLEER. The CDR3 totals 15 residues. The CDR3 loop is CASSQEHRPDTEAFF. DNA for the CDR3: TGCGCCAGCAGCCAAGAACACAGGCCCGACACTGAAGCTTTCTTT.

The table lists this clonotype with a few counts. This chain links TRBV9 with TRBJ2-5, with D perhaps TRBD1 (5 bases). V gave up 4 bases and J gave up 4 bases, with 17 bases separating them. The CDR3 has 15 residues. Looked up from germline, CDR1 is SGDLS and CDR2 is YYNGEE. The CDR3 DNA reads as TGTGCCAGCAGCCCATCAAGGGGTCCGCGAGAGACCCAGTACTTC. As protein: CASSPSRGPRETQYF.

This clonotype appeared a few times. The rearrangement links TRBV7-2 to TRBJ2-5; possibly TRBD2 for D (6 bases). Germline lookup yields CDR1 SGHTA and CDR2 FQGNSA. The CDR3 is made up of 15 amino acids. V was clipped by 5 bases and J by 3 bases, with 16 bases between them. CDR3 protein: CASSPWGVAEETQYF. The DNA for the CDR3 is TGTGCCAGCAGCCCCTGGGGGGTAGCGGAAGAGACCCAGTACTTC.

Only a few counts were recorded for this clonotype. The chain couples TRBV7-8 to TRBJ2-3; D is perhaps TRBD2 (6 bases). This CDR3 comprises 14 residues. Germline V lookup: CDR1 SGHVS, CDR2 FQNEAQ. V was shortened by 5 bases and J by 4 bases, with 13 bases between the two germline ends. The CDR3 sequence is CASSPVTSPDTQYF. The CDR3 DNA is TGTGCCAGCAGCCCCGTGACTAGTCCAGATACGCAGTATTTT.

V usage is TRBV5-1 and J usage is TRBJ2-2; TRBD2 agrees at 14 bases. This CDR3 is built from 16 residues. Germline loops: CDR1 SGHRS, CDR2 YFSETQ. V lost 4 bases to trimming and J lost 6 bases; unmatched junction nucleotides: 5. As DNA, the CDR3 is TGCGCCAGCAGCGCGACTAGCGGGGGGGCCGCCGGGGAGCTGTTTTTT. This encodes CASSATSGGAAGELFF.

The rearrangement joins TRBV19 to TRBJ1-2, with D possibly matching TRBD1 (5 bases). The CDR3 totals 15 residues. Between the trimmed V and J ends, which lost 5 bases and 5 bases, there was a span of 18 bases. Per the germline V gene, CDR1 is LNHDA and CDR2 is SQIVND (reference sequence). CDR3 bases: TGTGCCAGTAGTGCACTCCCGGGCAGGGTGTATGGCTACACCTTC. It specifies CASSALPGRVYGYTF.

This clonotype appeared a few times. The chain combines TRBV12-3 or TRBV12-4 with TRBJ2-5, with D perhaps matching TRBD1 (6 bases). The V gene lost 6 bases and the J gene lost 10 bases, with 18 bases spanning the gap. This CDR3 region has 13 residues. The CDR3: CASRGGETGFQYF. The CDR3 region has the DNA TGTGCCAGCAGGGGTGGGGAAACAGGGTTCCAGTACTTC.

J is TRBJ2-7 and V is TRBV7-2; D remains unclear. Trimming took off 3 bases at V and 6 bases at J, with 15 bases between the two ends. The germline V gene has CDR1 SGHTA and CDR2 FQGNSA. The CDR3 totals 14 residues. CDR3: CASSFLTESIEQYF. CDR3 nucleotides: TGTGCCAGCAGCTTTCTGACGGAGAGTATCGAGCAGTACTTC.